The clone carrying this TCR beta chain appeared many times. Its antigen is not known. One entry per CDR3 protein, called by TCRdb with MiXCR from the 5' RACE reads. This table holds 100,000 to 150,000 distinct CDR3 sequences, approximately 5.9% found once. The data were obtained in a study of T-cell memory formation after mild COVID-19. Study conclusions and caveats: Largely, contracting CD4+ clones fell within CM and EM, and contracting CD8+ clones within EMRA.

The CDR3 totals 15 residues. Trimming cost V 1 base and J 0 bases, with 9 bases left between them. Sample: PBMCs or a T cell subset sorted from them (not recorded which). The rearrangement joins TRBV12-3 or TRBV12-4 to TRBJ1-1; D is unclear. This TCR was recovered from an adult woman who had mild COVID-19 (a few samples of this study predate the infection). Cell type and time point are not known. This CDR3 is CASSLVGGMNTEAFF. Written as DNA, the CDR3 is TGTGCCAGCAGTTTAGTCGGCGGTATGAACACTGAAGCTTTCTTT.